This TCR beta chain appears in the sequencing data of a study of radiation and T cells in renal cell carcinoma. General observations from the study: Top tumor clonotypes rose in blood 2 weeks post-radiation, then contracted.

Time point meaning: blood 4 weeks post-SBRT, at nephrectomy. Treatment indicated: 15 Gy SBRT to primary tumor, nephrectomy 4 weeks later. Nephrectomy followed 15 Gy stereotactic body radiation by 4 weeks. Blood was sampled at baseline, 2 weeks and 4 weeks after SBRT. CDR1 is SGHDN, CDR2 FVKESK, per germline. V dropped 0 bases and J dropped 4 bases, with 4 bases sitting between them. The CDR3 length is 13 residues. Using immunoSEQ multiplex PCR, the repertoire was profiled, and TCRdb retains in-frame clones only, with some absent. Among around 100,000 clones, 75% to 85% were seen once, and the ten largest hold under 8.5%. With regard to this clone: Its antigen is currently unknown.

The material was blood, obtained from a patient whose treatment included radiotherapy and nephrectomy. The rearrangement uses TRBV14 and TRBJ1-5; D is uncertain. The receptor's source is a man in his 60s with renal cell carcinoma. The CDR3 region is CASSQELNQPQHF. CDR3 coding DNA: TGTGCCAGCAGCCAAGAATTAAATCAGCCCCAGCATTTT.